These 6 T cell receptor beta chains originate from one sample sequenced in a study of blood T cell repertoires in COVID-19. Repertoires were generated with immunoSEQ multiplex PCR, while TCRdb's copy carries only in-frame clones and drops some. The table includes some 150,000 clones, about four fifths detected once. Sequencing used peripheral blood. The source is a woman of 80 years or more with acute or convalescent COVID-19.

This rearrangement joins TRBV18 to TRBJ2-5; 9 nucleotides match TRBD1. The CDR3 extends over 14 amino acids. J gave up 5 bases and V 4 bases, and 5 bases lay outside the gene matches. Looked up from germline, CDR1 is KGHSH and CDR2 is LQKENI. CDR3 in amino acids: CASSRAGQGETQYF. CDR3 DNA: TGTGCCAGCTCACGCGCGGGACAGGGTGAGACCCAGTACTTC. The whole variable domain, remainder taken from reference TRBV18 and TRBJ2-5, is NAGVMQNPRHLVRRRGQEARLRCSPMKGHSHVYWYRQLPEEGLKFMVYLQKENIIDESGMPKERFSAEFPKEGPSILRIQQVVRGDSAAYFCASSRAGQGETQYFGPGTRLLVL.

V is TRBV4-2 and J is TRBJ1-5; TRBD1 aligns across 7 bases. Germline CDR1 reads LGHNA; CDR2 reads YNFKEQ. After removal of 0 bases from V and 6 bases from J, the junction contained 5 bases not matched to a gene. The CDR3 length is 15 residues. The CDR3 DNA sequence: TGTGCCAGCAGCCAAGAGGACAGGCAAAGTCAGCCCCAGCATTTT. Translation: CASSQEDRQSQPQHF.

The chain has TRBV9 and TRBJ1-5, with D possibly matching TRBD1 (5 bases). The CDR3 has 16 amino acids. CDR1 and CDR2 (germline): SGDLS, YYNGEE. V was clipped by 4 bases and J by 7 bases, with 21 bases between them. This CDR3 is CASSPEEGSRGQPQHF. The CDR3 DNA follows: TGTGCCAGCAGCCCAGAGGAGGGGTCGCGGGGGCAGCCCCAGCATTTT.

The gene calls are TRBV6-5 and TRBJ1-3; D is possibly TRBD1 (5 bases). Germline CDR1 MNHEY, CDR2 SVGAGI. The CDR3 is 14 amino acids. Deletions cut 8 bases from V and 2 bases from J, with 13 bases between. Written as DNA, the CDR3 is TGTGCCAGCGTTAAATGGGGCACTGGAAACACCATATATTTT. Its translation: CASVKWGTGNTIYF.

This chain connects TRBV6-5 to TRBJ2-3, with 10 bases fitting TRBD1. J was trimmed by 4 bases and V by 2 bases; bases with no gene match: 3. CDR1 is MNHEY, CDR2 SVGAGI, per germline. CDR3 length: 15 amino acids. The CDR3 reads CASSYPDRGADTQYF. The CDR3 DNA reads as TGTGCCAGCAGTTACCCGGACAGGGGGGCAGATACGCAGTATTTT.

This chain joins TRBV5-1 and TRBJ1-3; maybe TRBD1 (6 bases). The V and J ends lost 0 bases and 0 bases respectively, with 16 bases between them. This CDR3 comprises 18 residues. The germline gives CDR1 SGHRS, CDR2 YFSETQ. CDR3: CASSLAIATGSSGNTIYF. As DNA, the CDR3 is TGCGCCAGCAGCTTGGCCATCGCAACAGGGAGCTCTGGAAACACCATATATTTT.